One sample yielded the 31 T cell receptor beta chains listed below, sequenced in a study of vaccination effects on CD4 cells after COVID-19. TCRdb's copy holds only in-frame clones and misses some; the assay was immunoSEQ multiplex PCR. The sample includes roughly 25,000 clones, 77% of them seen just once. With the ViraFEST assay, the study expanded antigen-specific CD4+ T cells using viral peptide pools, then sequenced them. Culturing for roughly 9 days preceded CD4+ T cell isolation. The person was diagnosed with PCR-confirmed SARS-CoV-2 infection between March and December 2020. These receptors have no identified antigens. The sample here was CD4+ T cells from PBMCs cultured with HCoV-NL63 spike peptides, taken before COVID-19 vaccination. These receptors were collected from a human donor who had a prior SARS-CoV-2 infection.

This clone occurred once. The chain joins TRBV6-5 to TRBJ1-2, with D maybe TRBD1 (6 bases). The V gene's germline CDR1 is MNHEY and CDR2 SVGAGI. This CDR3 has 13 residues. Between the trimmed V and J ends, which lost 6 bases and 4 bases, there was a span of 12 bases. CDR3 amino acids: CASSYREGYGYTF. The DNA for the CDR3 is TGTGCCAGCAGCTACAGGGAAGGCTATGGCTACACCTTC.

The chain has TRBV10-3 and TRBJ2-2, with TRBD1 as a possible D gene (5 bases). CDR3 length: 14 amino acids. CDR1 ENHRY and CDR2 SYGVKD come from the germline V gene. V was clipped by 8 bases and J by 1 base, with 11 bases between them. The CDR3 loop reads CAIQDTWNTGELFF. For the CDR3, the DNA is TGTGCCATCCAGGACACCTGGAACACCGGGGAGCTGTTTTTT.

The chain links TRBV4-3 to TRBJ2-7; 8 bases map to TRBD2. Germline-derived CDR1 and CDR2 are LGHNA and YSLEER. Trimming took 0 bases from V and 6 from J; bases not matched to a gene: 4. The CDR3 covers 14 residues. The CDR3 sequence is CASSQEGLDSEQYF. The CDR3 coding sequence is TGCGCCAGCAGCCAAGAGGGACTAGACAGCGAGCAGTACTTC.

CDR3 DNA sequence: TGTGCCAGCAGTTTCCGGGGACAGCTCGAGAGGACTGAAGCTTTCTTT. This gives the protein CASSFRGQLERTEAFF. V is TRBV28 and J is TRBJ1-1, with 7 bases identical to TRBD1. The trim removed 3 bases at V and 5 bases at J, leaving 12 bases unmatched. The CDR3 sequence is 16 residues long. Germline CDR1 reads MDHEN; CDR2 reads SYDVKM.

J is TRBJ1-5 and V is TRBV19, with D unresolved. CDR1 and CDR2 (germline): LNHDA, SQIVND (reference sequence). The CDR3 length is 13 residues. V was shortened by 3 bases and J by 6 bases, with 9 bases between the two germline ends. Written as DNA, the CDR3 is TGTGCCAGTAGTATTTGGCGGACTCAGCCCCAGCATTTT. Encoded protein: CASSIWRTQPQHF.

The rearrangement joins TRBV21-1 to TRBJ2-3; the table names TRBD2, a call not compared with the DNA. TRBV21-1 has pseudogene status. CDR3 size: 15 residues. DNA for the CDR3: TGTGCCAGCAGCAAAGTCCTGGGGGGTTTAGATACGCAGTATTTT. This sequence encodes CASSKVLGGLDTQYF.

The CDR3 coding sequence is TGTGCCAGCAGCTTAGCATACGTGTTTGTCCTAGCGGGGGGGAATGAGCAGTTCTTC. Translating gives CASSLAYVFVLAGGNEQFF. This sequence joins TRBV11-3 and TRBJ2-1, with 12 bases aligning to TRBD2. The V gene's germline CDR1 is SGHNT and CDR2 YENEEA. This CDR3 is 19 amino acids long. V lost 1 base to trimming and J lost 7 bases; unmatched junction nucleotides: 14.

The chain employs TRBV28 and TRBJ1-1; D uncertain. CDR3 length equals 14 residues. V was clipped by 2 bases and J by 3 bases, with 10 bases between them. The germline V gene has CDR1 MDHEN and CDR2 SYDVKM. The CDR3 region is CASSLAGIDTEAFF. The DNA of the CDR3 is TGTGCCAGCAGTTTAGCCGGGATCGACACTGAAGCTTTCTTT.

This clone was detected only a few times. This sequence joins TRBV5-1 and TRBJ2-1; TRBD2 matches at 9 bases. The V gene end was trimmed by 3 bases and the J gene end by 4 bases; junction bases not matched to a gene: 5. From germline, CDR1 is SGHRS and CDR2 YFSETQ. The CDR3 length is 15 residues. The CDR3: CASSSLAGIYNEQFF. The CDR3 region has the DNA TGCGCCAGCAGCTCCCTAGCGGGGATATACAATGAGCAGTTCTTC.

The rearrangement links TRBV5-1 to TRBJ2-7; the D gene could be TRBD1 or TRBD2 (6 bases each). This CDR3 has 18 residues. Germline-derived CDR1 and CDR2 are SGHRS and YFSETQ. Trimming took 6 bases from V and 2 from J, leaving 27 bases between them. The CDR3, as DNA: TGCGCCAGCATGGGCCGACCGAGGGGGGTCCGTACCACCTACGAGCAGTACTTC. Translation gives CASMGRPRGVRTTYEQYF.

This clone turned up a few times. The rearrangement uses TRBV5-5 and TRBJ1-5; D remains unclear. Germline values: CDR1 SGHKS, CDR2 YYEKEE (reference sequence). V lost 3 bases, J lost 5 bases, and 18 bases lay in between. The CDR3 extends over 16 amino acids. For the CDR3, the DNA is TGTGCCAGCAGCTCCGAATTACGGGCGCGGGATCAGCCCCAGCATTTT. Translated, it gives CASSSELRARDQPQHF.

This chain links TRBV15 with TRBJ1-2; possibly TRBD1 for D (5 bases). The V gene lost 0 bases and the J gene lost 5 bases, with 7 bases spanning the gap. The CDR3 is 13 residues long. Per the germline V gene, CDR1 is LNHNV and CDR2 is YYDKDF (reference sequence). CDR3 loop: CATSRDQGYGYTF. The CDR3 DNA sequence: TGTGCCACCAGCAGAGACCAGGGTTATGGCTACACCTTC.

The rearrangement uses TRBV19 and TRBJ2-1; 11 positions match TRBD2. With V trimmed by 6 bases and J by 12 bases, 19 bases remained unmatched. This CDR3 has 17 amino acids. In germline, CDR1 is LNHDA, CDR2 SQIVND (reference sequence). In DNA, the CDR3 is TGTGCCAGTAGCTCCCGCGGGACTAGCGGAGGTGGATTGCGGCAGTTCTTC. It encodes CASSSRGTSGGGLRQFF.

The chain is built from TRBV7-2 and TRBJ2-3, with 9 bases matching TRBD2. CDR1 and CDR2 (germline): SGHTA, FQGNSA. Losses at the gene ends were 6 bases for V and 0 bases for J; bases not matched to a gene: 16. The length of the CDR3 is 19 residues. As DNA, the CDR3 is TGTGCCAGCAGACCTATGACTAGCGGAACTCCTCCTAGCACAGATACGCAGTATTTT. Translated: CASRPMTSGTPPSTDTQYF.

This clone appeared a few times. The chain joins TRBV14 to TRBJ1-1; D remains ambiguous. The CDR3 extends over 14 amino acids. Deletions cut 6 bases from V and 1 base from J, with 12 bases between. Germline V gives CDR1 SGHDN, CDR2 FVKESK. CDR3 sequence (DNA): TGTGCCAGCAGGATATCCGGAGCGAACACTGAAGCTTTCTTT. It translates to CASRISGANTEAFF.

The genes are TRBV7-6 and TRBJ1-1; D uncertain. Germline V gene sequence: CDR1 SGHVS, CDR2 FNYEAQ. The V end was cut by 5 bases, the J end by 0 bases, with 7 bases between. The CDR3 is 13 amino acids. The CDR3 nucleotides are TGTGCCAGCAGCCTAGAGTTGAACACTGAAGCTTTCTTT. Its protein is CASSLELNTEAFF.

The chain joins TRBV2 to TRBJ1-1; 9 nucleotides line up with TRBD1. V gave up 3 bases and J gave up 6 bases; unmatched junction bases: 11. Per the germline V gene, CDR1 is SNHLY and CDR2 is FYNNEI. The CDR3 loop spans 16 amino acids. CDR3 region: CASSEEGTGFMAEAFF. In DNA, the CDR3 is TGTGCCAGCAGTGAGGAAGGGACAGGGTTTATGGCTGAAGCTTTCTTT.

This clone was observed a few times. The chain couples TRBV29-1 to TRBJ2-3, with TRBD1 as a possible D gene (5 bases). The CDR3 runs to 13 residues. V dropped 3 bases and J dropped 4 bases, with 11 bases sitting between them. Germline values: CDR1 SQVTM, CDR2 ANQGSEA. DNA of the CDR3: TGCAGCGTTGACAAGGGGCTGCCAGATACGCAGTATTTT. As protein: CSVDKGLPDTQYF.

The rearrangement uses TRBV7-9 and TRBJ1-2, with 7 bases that match TRBD1. In germline, CDR1 is SEHNR, CDR2 FQNEAQ (reference sequence). The CDR3 totals 14 residues. Germline trimming cut 5 bases from V and 8 bases from J; bases unmatched to any gene: 11. The chain's CDR3 is CASSKTTGVWGYTF. The CDR3 region has the DNA TGTGCCAGCAGCAAAACAACAGGGGTTTGGGGCTACACCTTC. The complete variable domain, with remaining parts taken from reference TRBV7-9 and TRBJ1-2, reads DTGVSQNPRHKITKRGQNVTFRCDPISEHNRLYWYRQTLGQGPEFLTYFQNEAQLEKSRLLSDRFSAERPKGSFSTLEIQRTEQGDSAMYLCASSKTTGVWGYTFGSGTRLTVV.

The sample holds one count of this clone. V usage is TRBV3-1 (or the pseudogene TRBV3-2) and J usage is TRBJ1-4; tentatively, D is TRBD1 (5 bases). The CDR3 runs to 17 residues. Germline V gene data show CDR1 as LGHDT and CDR2 as YNNKEL (reference sequence). V lost 1 base and J 4 bases, leaving 16 bases between the germline ends. The CDR3 DNA is TGTGCCAGCAGCCAAGGGGGGGGGAACGTGGGTAATGAAAAACTGTTTTTT. It encodes CASSQGGGNVGNEKLFF.

The chain recombines TRBV24-1 with TRBJ2-7, with a possible D match to TRBD1 (5 bases). This CDR3 has 14 amino acids. From germline, CDR1 is KGHDR and CDR2 SFDVKD. This CDR3 is CVDQTEKTDYEQYF. The CDR3 coding sequence is TGTGTTGACCAGACAGAGAAGACTGACTACGAGCAGTACTTC.

The rearrangement links TRBV18 to TRBJ2-6, with 13 bases fitting TRBD2. The junction had 4 bases not matched to a gene; V was cut back by 1 base and J by 4 bases. This CDR3 is built from 18 residues. Looked up from germline, CDR1 is KGHSH and CDR2 is LQKENI. CDR3 sequence reads: CASSPLGLAGAGANVLTF. Here the CDR3 DNA reads TGTGCCAGCTCACCACTTGGACTAGCGGGAGCAGGGGCCAACGTCCTGACTTTC.

This sequence joins TRBV3-1 (or the pseudogene TRBV3-2) and TRBJ2-5; 11 nucleotides line up with TRBD2. The length of the CDR3 is 16 residues. The germline V gene has CDR1 LGHDT and CDR2 YNNKEL (reference sequence). Trimming took 1 base from V and 3 from J; bases not matched to a gene: 4. CDR3 protein: CASSQASGGSEETQYF. The CDR3 region has the DNA TGTGCCAGCAGCCAAGCTAGCGGGGGGTCCGAAGAGACCCAGTACTTC.

The J gene is TRBJ2-2, the V gene TRBV7-9; the match to TRBD2 covers 9 bases. Germline V gene lookup returns CDR1 SEHNR and CDR2 FQNEAQ (reference sequence). The CDR3 totals 15 residues. J was trimmed by 4 bases and V by 5 bases; bases with no gene match: 5. DNA for the CDR3: TGTGCCAGCAGCCCAGAGACTAGCGGCACCGGGGAGCTGTTTTTT. It translates to CASSPETSGTGELFF.

This chain connects TRBV5-4 to TRBJ2-5; TRBD2 matches 11 bases. Germline V CDR1 and CDR2: SGHNT, YYREEE (reference sequence). V lost 2 bases, J lost 2 bases, and 2 bases stayed unmatched. The CDR3 spans 15 residues. CDR3 DNA: TGTGCCAGCAGCTTACGACTAGCGGGACAAGAGACCCAGTACTTC. Translated, it gives CASSLRLAGQETQYF.

The genes are TRBV6-5 and TRBJ2-3, with TRBD1 matching over 7 bases. The germline V gene encodes CDR1 MNHEY and CDR2 SVGAGI. This CDR3 has 15 amino acids. V lost 6 bases, J lost 0 bases, and 6 bases stayed unmatched. CDR3 protein: CASSRDRSSTDTQYF. In nucleotides, the CDR3 is TGTGCCAGCAGCCGGGACAGATCTAGCACAGATACGCAGTATTTT.

This clone rates as medium-sized. This chain connects TRBV5-1 to TRBJ2-5, with 7 positions matching TRBD2. Germline-derived CDR1 and CDR2 are SGHRS and YFSETQ. This CDR3 is built from 13 residues. The J segment lost 5 bases and the V segment lost 0 bases, leaving 1 base of the junction unmatched. The CDR3: CASSLEGGETQYF. In nucleotides, the CDR3 is TGCGCCAGCAGCTTGGAGGGAGGGGAGACCCAGTACTTC.

This chain links TRBV2 with TRBJ2-5; 11 bases match TRBD2. Unmatched junction bases numbered 6, after V lost 7 bases and J lost 2 bases. In germline, CDR1 is SNHLY, CDR2 FYNNEI. The CDR3 is 15 residues long. The CDR3: CASNRLAGGQETQYF. The CDR3 DNA sequence: TGTGCCAGCAATAGGCTAGCGGGGGGACAAGAGACCCAGTACTTC.

This clone was seen only a few times. The chain combines TRBV12-3 or TRBV12-4 with TRBJ1-5; no clear D gene. The CDR3 extends over 12 amino acids. Deletions cut 7 bases from V and 6 bases from J, with 10 bases between. The CDR3 DNA reads as TGTGCCAGCATGTATTTTGGTCAGCCCCAGCATTTT. Translating gives CASMYFGQPQHF.

CDR3 coding DNA: TGTGCCTGGAGACGAGTGAGACTACCCTATGGCTACACCTTC. Translated, it gives CAWRRVRLPYGYTF. V usage is TRBV30 and J usage is TRBJ1-2, with D hard to call. This CDR3 is built from 14 residues. Deletions cut 3 bases from V and 4 bases from J, with 15 bases between. From germline, CDR1 is GTSNPN and CDR2 SVGIG (reference sequence).

The chain has TRBV28 and TRBJ2-5; 9 bases line up with TRBD1. With 6 bases clipped from V and 3 bases from J, the junction kept 2 bases outside the gene matches. Germline V gene sequence: CDR1 MDHEN, CDR2 SYDVKM. The CDR3 length is 13 residues. The chain's CDR3 is CASSRTGEETQYF. DNA of the CDR3: TGTGCCAGCAGCCGGACAGGGGAAGAGACCCAGTACTTC. Using reference TRBV28 and TRBJ2-5 for the parts outside the CDR3, the full variable domain is DVKVTQSSRYLVKRTGEKVFLECVQDMDHENMFWYRQDPGLGLRLIYFSYDVKMKEKGDIPEGYSVSREKKERFSLILESASTNQTSMYLCASSRTGEETQYFGPGTRLLVL.